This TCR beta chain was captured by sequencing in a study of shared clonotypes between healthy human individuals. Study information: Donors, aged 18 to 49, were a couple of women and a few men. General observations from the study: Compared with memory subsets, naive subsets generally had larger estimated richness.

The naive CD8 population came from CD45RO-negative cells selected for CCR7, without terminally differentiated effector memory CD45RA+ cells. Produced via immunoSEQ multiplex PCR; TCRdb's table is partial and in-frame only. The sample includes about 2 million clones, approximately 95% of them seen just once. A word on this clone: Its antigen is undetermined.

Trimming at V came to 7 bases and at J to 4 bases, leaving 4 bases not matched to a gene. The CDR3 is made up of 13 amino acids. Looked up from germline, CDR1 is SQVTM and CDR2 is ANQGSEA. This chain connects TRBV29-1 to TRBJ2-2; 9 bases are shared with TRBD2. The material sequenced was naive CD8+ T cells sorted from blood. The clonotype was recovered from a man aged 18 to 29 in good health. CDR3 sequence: CSALAGPTGELFF. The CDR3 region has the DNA TGCAGCGCCCTAGCGGGGCCCACCGGGGAGCTGTTTTTT.